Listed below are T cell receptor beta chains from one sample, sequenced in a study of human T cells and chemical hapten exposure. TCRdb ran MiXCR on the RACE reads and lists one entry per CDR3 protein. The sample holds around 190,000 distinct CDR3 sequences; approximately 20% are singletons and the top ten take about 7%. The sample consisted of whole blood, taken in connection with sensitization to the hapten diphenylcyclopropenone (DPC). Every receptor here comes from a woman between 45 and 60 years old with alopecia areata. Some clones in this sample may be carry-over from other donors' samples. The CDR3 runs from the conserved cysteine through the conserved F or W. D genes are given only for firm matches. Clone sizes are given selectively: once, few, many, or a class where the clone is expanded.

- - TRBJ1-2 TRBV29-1 CSVEDLQDYYGYTF TGCAGCGTTGAAGATCTGCAGGACTACTATGGCTACACCTTC
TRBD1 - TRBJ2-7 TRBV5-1 CASSGGGWTGSYEQYF TGCGCCAGCAGCGGTGGCGGTTGGACAGGATCCTACGAGCAGTACTTC
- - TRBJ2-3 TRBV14 CASSQDGGPSTDTQYF TGTGCCAGCAGCCAAGATGGTGGCCCTAGCACAGATACGCAGTATTTT
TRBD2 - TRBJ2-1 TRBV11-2 CASSLSSGLYNEQFF TGTGCCAGCAGCTTATCTAGCGGGTTGTACAATGAGCAGTTCTTC
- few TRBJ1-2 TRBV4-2 CASSQEQGSGYTF TGTGCCAGCAGCCAAGAACAGGGAAGTGGCTACACCTTC
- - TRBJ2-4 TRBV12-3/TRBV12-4 CASSFSQGNIQYF TGTGCCAGCAGCTTCTCTCAGGGAAACATTCAGTACTTC
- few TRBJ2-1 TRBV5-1 CARLLRRGHNEQFF TGCGCCAGACTACTTAGAAGGGGCCACAATGAGCAGTTCTTC
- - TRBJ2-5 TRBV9 CASGGRQFQETQYF TGTGCCAGCGGGGGGAGGCAGTTCCAAGAGACCCAGTACTTC
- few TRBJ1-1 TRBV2 CASKDQLGGTEAFF TGTGCCAGCAAGGACCAACTCGGGGGTACTGAAGCTTTCTTT
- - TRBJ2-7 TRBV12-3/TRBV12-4 CASSFTGTHEQYF TGTGCCAGCAGTTTCACAGGGACCCACGAGCAGTACTTC
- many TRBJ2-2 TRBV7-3 CASSLENTGELFF TGTGCCAGCAGCTTAGAGAACACCGGGGAGCTGTTTTTT
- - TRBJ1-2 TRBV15 CATSRGAENYGYTF TGTGCCACCAGCAGAGGCGCGGAAAACTATGGCTACACCTTC
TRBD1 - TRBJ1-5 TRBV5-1 CASSLSTGPNQPQHF TGCGCCAGCAGCCTGTCGACAGGGCCGAATCAGCCCCAGCATTTT
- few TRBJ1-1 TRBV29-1 CSVDDRSNTEAFF TGCAGCGTTGATGACAGATCGAACACTGAAGCTTTCTTT
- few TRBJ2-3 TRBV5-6 CASSYLGPSTDTQYF TGTGCCAGCAGCTACCTCGGCCCTAGCACAGATACGCAGTATTTT
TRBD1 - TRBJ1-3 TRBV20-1 CSAGDRVNSGNTIYF TGCAGTGCTGGGGACAGGGTGAATTCTGGAAACACCATATATTTT
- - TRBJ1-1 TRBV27 CASSPNSYTEAFF TGTGCCAGCAGTCCGAACTCCTACACTGAAGCTTTCTTT
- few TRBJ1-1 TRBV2 CASNLGAGEAFF TGTGCCAGCAATTTAGGGGCAGGCGAAGCTTTCTTT
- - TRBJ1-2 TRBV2 CASSEARVQGDGYTF TGTGCCAGCAGTGAAGCGAGGGTCCAAGGGGATGGCTACACCTTC
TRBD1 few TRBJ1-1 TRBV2 CASSGPGGPKGEAFF TGTGCCAGCAGTGGTCCAGGGGGCCCTAAGGGTGAAGCTTTCTTT
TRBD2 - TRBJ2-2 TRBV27 CASSLRSGTNTGELFF TGTGCCAGCAGTTTACGTAGCGGGACTAACACCGGGGAGCTGTTTTTT
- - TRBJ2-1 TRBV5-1 CASSIPSNEQFF TGCGCCAGCAGCATTCCAAGCAATGAGCAGTTCTTC
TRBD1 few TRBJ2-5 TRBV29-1 CSAPGQGALAQYF TGCAGCGCCCCGGGACAGGGGGCCTTGGCCCAGTACTTC
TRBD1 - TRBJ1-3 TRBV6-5 CASSYSGQEGNTIYF TGTGCCAGCAGTTACTCAGGACAGGAGGGAAACACCATATATTTT
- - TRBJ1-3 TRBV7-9 CASSRRRGYPNYPGNTIYF TGTGCCAGCAGCCGGAGGAGGGGATATCCCAATTATCCTGGAAACACCATATATTTT
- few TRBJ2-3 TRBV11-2 CASSLRGSITDTQYF TGTGCCAGCAGCTTACGAGGGAGTATAACAGATACGCAGTATTTT
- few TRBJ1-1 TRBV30 CAWSFGNTEAFF TGTGCCTGGTCATTCGGGAACACTGAAGCTTTCTTT
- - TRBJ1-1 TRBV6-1 CASSSREGITEAFF TGTGCCAGCAGCTCCCGGGAGGGTATAACTGAAGCTTTCTTT
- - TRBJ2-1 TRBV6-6 CASSYLPLPSVSYNEQFF TGTGCCAGCAGTTACTTACCGCTCCCGTCCGTGTCCTACAATGAGCAGTTCTTC
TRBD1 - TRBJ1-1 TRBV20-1 CSASPPGTGSLVRPEAFF TGCAGTGCTAGCCCGCCCGGGACAGGGAGCCTTGTCCGACCTGAAGCTTTCTTT
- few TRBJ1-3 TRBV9 CASSPGTGGIVGNTIYF TGTGCCAGCAGCCCGGGCACGGGGGGCATCGTAGGAAACACCATATATTTT
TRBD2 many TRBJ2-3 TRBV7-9 CASSPSGNTDTQYF TGTGCCAGCAGCCCTAGCGGGAACACAGATACGCAGTATTTT
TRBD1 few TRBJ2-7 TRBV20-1 CSAREGGYYEQYF TGCAGTGCTAGGGAAGGGGGCTACTACGAGCAGTACTTC
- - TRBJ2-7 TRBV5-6 CASSLMVWGSYEQYF TGTGCCAGCAGCTTAATGGTCTGGGGGAGCTACGAGCAGTACTTC
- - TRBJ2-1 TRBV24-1 CAQERVLISSYNEQFF TGTGCCCAAGAAAGGGTCCTAATTAGTTCCTACAATGAGCAGTTCTTC
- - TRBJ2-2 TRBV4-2 CASSQDPRGANTGELFF TGTGCCAGCAGCCAAGATCCCCGGGGCGCGAACACCGGGGAGCTGTTTTTT
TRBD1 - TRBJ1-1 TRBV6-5 CATRDRGYTEAFF TGTGCCACCCGGGACAGGGGGTACACTGAAGCTTTCTTT
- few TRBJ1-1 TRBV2 CASSSGFTEAFF TGTGCCAGCAGTTCAGGATTCACTGAAGCTTTCTTT
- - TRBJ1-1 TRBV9 CASSVRRNTEAFF TGTGCCAGCAGCGTACGCCGGAATACTGAAGCTTTCTTT
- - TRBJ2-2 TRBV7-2 CASSLEWIVGELFF TGTGCCAGCAGCTTAGAATGGATAGTCGGGGAGCTGTTTTTT
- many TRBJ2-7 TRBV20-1 CSAPGDSSNYEQYF TGCAGTGCCCCGGGGGACAGCAGCAACTACGAGCAGTACTTC
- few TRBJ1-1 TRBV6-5 CASSSTTLEAFF TGTGCCAGCAGTAGCACGACCTTGGAAGCTTTCTTT
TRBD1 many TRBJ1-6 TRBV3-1 CASAGRGSYNSPLHF TGTGCCAGCGCCGGCAGGGGGTCCTATAATTCACCCCTCCACTTT
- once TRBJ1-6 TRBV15 CATSRDSPRTANSPLHF TGTGCCACCAGCAGAGATAGTCCGAGGACAGCCAATTCACCCCTCCACTTT
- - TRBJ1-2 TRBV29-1 CSVEHGDYGYTF TGCAGCGTTGAACACGGGGACTATGGCTACACCTTC
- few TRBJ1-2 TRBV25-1 CASSGRVDYGYTF TGTGCCAGCAGTGGCAGGGTTGACTATGGCTACACCTTC
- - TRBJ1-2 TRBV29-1 CSVVGGDYGYTF TGCAGCGTTGTAGGGGGGGACTATGGCTACACCTTC